A selection of T cell receptor beta chains follows, all from one sample in a study of cytomegalovirus exposure and HLA in healthy donors. Method: immunoSEQ multiplex PCR; TCRdb's copy keeps in-frame clones and lacks some. Of 250,000 or so clones in the sample, around 90% were seen once. The sequencing input was PBMCs. Receptors were obtained from a girl aged 2 to 10 in good health and CMV-seronegative. CDR3s include the opening cysteine and the closing phenylalanine or tryptophan. A D gene is named only where the DNA matches it firmly. Size values are once, few and many counts, or a class for expanded clones, and some rows have none.

clone_size	v_call	j_call	d_call	cdr3_nt	cdr3_aa
.	TRBV5-1	TRBJ2-1	TRBD2	TGCGCCAGCAGCTCGGAAGGTTCTAGCGGGGTGTGGTTCTTC	CASSSEGSSGVWFF
once	TRBV6-5	TRBJ1-5	TRBD1	TGTGCCGGATGGGACAGGGGGCATAGCAATCAGCCCCAGCATTTT	CAGWDRGHSNQPQHF
.	TRBV5-1	TRBJ2-1	TRBD1	TGCGCCAGCAGCATTGCAGGGGGCTTGGATGAGCAGTTCTTC	CASSIAGGLDEQFF
.	TRBV6-6	TRBJ2-2	TRBD2	TGTGCCAGCAGTTACGGGACTAGCGGGGTAGTCGGGGAGCTGTTTTTT	CASSYGTSGVVGELFF
.	TRBV11-3	TRBJ1-2	TRBD1	TGTGCCAGCAGCTTAGGTCAGACAGGGGTAAATGGCTACACCTTC	CASSLGQTGVNGYTF
.	TRBV7-9	TRBJ2-7	TRBD1	TGTGCCAGCAGCTCCACCTACAGGGGGCTCTCCTACGAGCAGTACTTC	CASSSTYRGLSYEQYF
once	TRBV6-5	TRBJ2-1	.	TGTGCCAGCAGTTACGGGCTAGCGAATGAGCAGTTCTTC	CASSYGLANEQFF
.	TRBV27	TRBJ2-1	TRBD1	TGTGCCAGCACCCCCGGGACAGGGTTCAATGAGCAGTTCTTC	CASTPGTGFNEQFF
few	TRBV2	TRBJ1-1	.	TGTGCCAGCCGGCACAGCACAACAACTGAAGCTTTCTTT	CASRHSTTTEAFF
.	TRBV5-6	TRBJ2-5	.	TGTGCCACCTCAGGCCGTGCGACAGAGACCCAGTACTTC	CATSGRATETQYF
.	TRBV14	TRBJ1-2	TRBD1	TGTGCCAGCAGCCAGGGACAGGGATATGGCTACACCTTC	CASSQGQGYGYTF
.	TRBV4-1	TRBJ2-2	.	TGCGCCAGCAGCCAAGATCTCGGGTTTACCGGGGAGCTGTTTTTT	CASSQDLGFTGELFF
.	TRBV30	TRBJ1-2	TRBD1	TGTGCCTGGGGTGGACAGGGAATGATGGGCTACACCTTC	CAWGGQGMMGYTF
.	TRBV9	TRBJ2-1	TRBD2	TGTGCCAGCAGCGACGGGACTAGCGCATACAATGAGCAGTTCTTC	CASSDGTSAYNEQFF
.	TRBV11-2	TRBJ1-6	TRBD1	TGTGCCAGCAGCTTAGATGACAGGGACGATTCACCCCTCCACTTT	CASSLDDRDDSPLHF
.	TRBV11-2	TRBJ1-1	.	TGTGCCAGCAGCGAGGTGATGGGTGGAGCTTTCTTT	CASSEVMGGAFF
few	TRBV15	TRBJ2-6	.	TGTGCCACCAGCAGAGACAGAAACTCTGGGGCCAACGTCCTGACTTTC	CATSRDRNSGANVLTF
.	TRBV9	TRBJ2-3	.	TGTGCCAGCAGCGTAGGGGGAGCCCGCACAGATACGCAGTATTTT	CASSVGGARTDTQYF
.	TRBV28	TRBJ1-5	.	TGTGCCAGCAGCTCCTCCGGCGGGGGGCTTCAGCCCCAGCATTTT	CASSSSGGGLQPQHF
.	TRBV9	TRBJ2-2	.	TGTGCCAGCAGCGTAGGCCCAGACACCGGGGAGCTGTTTTTT	CASSVGPDTGELFF
.	TRBV5-1	TRBJ2-7	TRBD2	TGCGCCAGCAGCGAACTAGCGGGATCCTACGAGCAGTACTTC	CASSELAGSYEQYF
.	TRBV23-1	TRBJ1-5	TRBD1	TGCGCCAGCGGGGGGGACAGGGTTGAAGGGGATAGCAATCAGCCCCAGCATTTT	CASGGDRVEGDSNQPQHF
.	TRBV28	TRBJ2-7	.	TGTGCCACCAGACTGGACTACTACGAGCAGTACTTC	CATRLDYYEQYF
.	TRBV7-9	TRBJ2-4	TRBD2	TGTGCCAGCAGCTACGGGGAGGGAAACATTCAGTACTTC	CASSYGEGNIQYF
.	TRBV5-6	TRBJ2-1	TRBD1	TGTGCCAGCAGCTTGGGGGACAGGGATGGGAATGAGCAGTTCTTC	CASSLGDRDGNEQFF
once	TRBV28	TRBJ2-6	.	TGTGCCAGCAGTGAGATAAAGACTGGGGCCAACGTCCTGACTTTC	CASSEIKTGANVLTF
.	TRBV28	TRBJ2-3	.	TGTGCCAGCAGTTTACCTCTGACGGGGGTGGGCACAGATACGCAGTATTTT	CASSLPLTGVGTDTQYF
.	TRBV10-3	TRBJ1-1	.	TGTGCCATCAGTGAATCGGGGGGCGTCACTGAAGCTTTCTTT	CAISESGGVTEAFF
.	TRBV2	TRBJ2-3	.	TGTGCCAGCCCGCGAGGAGCAGATACGCAGTATTTT	CASPRGADTQYF
.	TRBV5-4	TRBJ2-3	TRBD2	TGTGCCAGCTCGAGCGGGGGAGGGGATACGCAGTATTTT	CASSSGGGDTQYF
.	TRBV4-2	TRBJ1-1	.	TGTGCCAGCAGCCAAGCAACAGAGAACACTGAAGCTTTCTTT	CASSQATENTEAFF
.	TRBV30	TRBJ1-2	.	TGTGCCTGGAGGGAAGGAGGGGACGAGGGCTACACCTTC	CAWREGGDEGYTF
.	TRBV27	TRBJ2-7	.	TGTGCCAGCAGTTTATACGGTACAGGCTCCTACGAGCAGTACTTC	CASSLYGTGSYEQYF
.	TRBV14	TRBJ1-2	.	TGTGCCAGCAGCCAAGATTGGCAGGTCTATGGCTACACCTTC	CASSQDWQVYGYTF
.	TRBV5-1	TRBJ1-1	.	TGCGCCAGCAGTCAACGCCCGACAGTCTACACTGAAGCTTTCTTT	CASSQRPTVYTEAFF
.	TRBV5-1	TRBJ2-3	.	TGCGCCAGCAGCTTGGTTCTAAACCCCACAGATACGCAGTATTTT	CASSLVLNPTDTQYF
.	TRBV5-6	TRBJ1-2	.	TGTGCCAGCAGCTTGAGTCACAGCTACTATGGCTACACCTTC	CASSLSHSYYGYTF
.	TRBV11-2	TRBJ2-1	.	TGTGCCAGCAGCTTAGCGGAGGATGAGCAGTTCTTC	CASSLAEDEQFF
.	TRBV4-1	TRBJ2-7	.	TGCGCCAGCAGAGAGGCGGGCGGGGGCATTTACGAGCAGTACTTC	CASREAGGGIYEQYF
.	TRBV5-4	TRBJ2-7	TRBD2	TGTGCCAGCAGCGGAAGCGGGGCCCCCTACGAGCAGTACTTC	CASSGSGAPYEQYF
.	TRBV7-9	TRBJ1-5	TRBD1	TGTGCCAGCAGCCCCTTGACAGGGCAAGAGCCTTTACAGCAGCATTTT	CASSPLTGQEPLQQHF
.	TRBV4-1	TRBJ2-5	TRBD1	TGCGCCAGCAGCCAAGATGAAGGGGGCCAGGTGGAGACCCAGTACTTC	CASSQDEGGQVETQYF
.	TRBV19	TRBJ2-5	TRBD1	TGTGCCAGTAGTGGACAGGAGGAGACCCAGTACTTC	CASSGQEETQYF
.	TRBV27	TRBJ1-4	.	TGTGCCAGCAGTGCAGCGGTTGGGGGCGGGAGTGAAAAACTGTTTTTT	CASSAAVGGGSEKLFF
.	TRBV10-1	TRBJ1-1	.	TGCGCCAGCAGTGAGTCGACGCGGGGTATCGGGGGTTTGAGCACTGAAGCTTTCTTT	CASSESTRGIGGLSTEAFF
.	TRBV5-5	TRBJ1-1	TRBD1	TGTGCCAGCAGTGGCCTCGACAGGGTTGATGGCACTGAAGCTTTCTTT	CASSGLDRVDGTEAFF
.	TRBV7-9	TRBJ1-4	.	TGTGCCAGCAGCTTAGTGCAGGGCTCGAACGAAAAACTGTTTTTT	CASSLVQGSNEKLFF
.	TRBV5-5	TRBJ2-7	.	TGTGCCAGCAGCCCCTGGGACATCGACGAGCAGTACTTC	CASSPWDIDEQYF
.	TRBV30	TRBJ2-7	TRBD2	TGTGCCTGGAGTCGGACTAGTCGCGAGCAGTACTTC	CAWSRTSREQYF